The entry that follows covers one TCR beta chain sequence. Its antigen is currently unknown. Other nucleotide sequences in the sample specify the same CDR3. The data belong to a study of siplizumab effects on memory and regulatory T cells. Findings and caveats of the study: Among alloreactive clones, only a minor fraction mapped to unstimulated subsets.

Some clones are missing from TCRdb's copy, which holds only in-frame ones; the method was immunoSEQ multiplex PCR. The sample carries around 99,000 clones, 92% recorded once. The CDR3 is 12 residues long. V lost 3 bases and J lost 1, with 4 bases in between. Germline lookup yields CDR1 SGHRS and CDR2 YFSETQ. Sequencing input: Tregs sorted from blood. The chain carries TRBV5-1 and TRBJ2-5; D not certain. This sequence originates from a human donor in good health. The chain's CDR3 is CASSSLQETQYF. The DNA for the CDR3 is TGCGCCAGCAGCTCCCTCCAAGAGACCCAGTACTTC.